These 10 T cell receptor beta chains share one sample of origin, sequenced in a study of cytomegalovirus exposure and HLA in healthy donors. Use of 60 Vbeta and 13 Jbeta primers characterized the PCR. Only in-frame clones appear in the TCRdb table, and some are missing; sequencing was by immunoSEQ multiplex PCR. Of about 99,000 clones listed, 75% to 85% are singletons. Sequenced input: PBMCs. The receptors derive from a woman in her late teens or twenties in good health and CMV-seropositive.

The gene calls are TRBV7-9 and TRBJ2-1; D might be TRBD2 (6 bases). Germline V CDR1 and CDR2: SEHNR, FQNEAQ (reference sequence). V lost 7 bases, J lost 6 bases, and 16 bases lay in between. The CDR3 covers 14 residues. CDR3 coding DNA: TGTGCCAGCATTTTCGGGAGTTCGGGCAATGAGCAGTTCTTC. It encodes CASIFGSSGNEQFF.

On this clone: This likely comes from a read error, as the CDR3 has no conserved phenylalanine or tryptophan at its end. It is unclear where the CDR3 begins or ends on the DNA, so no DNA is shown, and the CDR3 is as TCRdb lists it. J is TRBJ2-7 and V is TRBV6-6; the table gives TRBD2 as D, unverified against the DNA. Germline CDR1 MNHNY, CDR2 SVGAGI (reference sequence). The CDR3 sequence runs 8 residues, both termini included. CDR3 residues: CASSYAGI.

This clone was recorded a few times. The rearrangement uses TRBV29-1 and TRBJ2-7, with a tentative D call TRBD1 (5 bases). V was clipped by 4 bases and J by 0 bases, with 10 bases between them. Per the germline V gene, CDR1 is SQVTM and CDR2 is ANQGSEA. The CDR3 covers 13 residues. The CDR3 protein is CSVATAPSYEQYF. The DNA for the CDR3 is TGCAGCGTTGCGACAGCGCCCTCCTACGAGCAGTACTTC.

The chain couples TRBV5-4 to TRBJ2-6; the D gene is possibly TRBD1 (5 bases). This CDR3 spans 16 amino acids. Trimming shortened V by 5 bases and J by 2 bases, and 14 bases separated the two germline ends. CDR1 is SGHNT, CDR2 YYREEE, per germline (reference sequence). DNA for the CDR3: TGTGCCAGCAGGCCCCAGGGATTAACTGGGGCCAACGTCCTGACTTTC. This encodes CASRPQGLTGANVLTF.

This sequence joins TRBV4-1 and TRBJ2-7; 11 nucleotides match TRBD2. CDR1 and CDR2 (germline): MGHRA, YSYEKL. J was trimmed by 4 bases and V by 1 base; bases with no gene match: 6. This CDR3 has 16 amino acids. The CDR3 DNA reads TGCGCCAGCAGCCAAGTCGCCGGGACTAGCGGATACGAGCAGTACTTC. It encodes CASSQVAGTSGYEQYF.

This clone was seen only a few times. The CDR3 sequence: CATSREGAESSYEQYF. CDR3 coding DNA: TGTGCCACCAGCAGAGAGGGGGCGGAGAGCTCCTACGAGCAGTACTTC. The chain combines TRBV15 with TRBJ2-7; maybe TRBD1 (6 bases). V was clipped by 0 bases and J by 0 bases, with 12 bases between them. The CDR3 runs 16 residues. CDR1 LNHNV and CDR2 YYDKDF come from the germline V gene (reference sequence).

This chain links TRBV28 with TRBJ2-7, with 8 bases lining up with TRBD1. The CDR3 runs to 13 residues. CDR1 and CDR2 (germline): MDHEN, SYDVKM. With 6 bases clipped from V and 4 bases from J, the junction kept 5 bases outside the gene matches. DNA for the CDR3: TGTGCCAGCAGGGGGACAGGCCCGTACGAGCAGTACTTC. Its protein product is CASRGTGPYEQYF.

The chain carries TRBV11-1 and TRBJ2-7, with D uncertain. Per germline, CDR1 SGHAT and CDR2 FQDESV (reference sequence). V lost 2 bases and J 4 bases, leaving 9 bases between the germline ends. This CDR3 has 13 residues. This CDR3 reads CASSLLVQYEQYF. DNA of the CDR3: TGTGCCAGCAGCTTATTGGTACAGTACGAGCAGTACTTC.

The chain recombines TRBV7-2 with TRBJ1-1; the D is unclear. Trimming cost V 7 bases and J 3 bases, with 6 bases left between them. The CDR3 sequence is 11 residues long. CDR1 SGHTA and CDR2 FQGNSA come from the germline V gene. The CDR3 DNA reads TGTGCCAGCACCCAGTACACTGAAGCTTTCTTT. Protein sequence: CASTQYTEAFF.

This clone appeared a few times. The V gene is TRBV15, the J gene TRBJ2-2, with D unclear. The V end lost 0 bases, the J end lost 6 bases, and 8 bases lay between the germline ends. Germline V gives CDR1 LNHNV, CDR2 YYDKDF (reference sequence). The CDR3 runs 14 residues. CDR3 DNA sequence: TGTGCCACCAGCAGAGATGAGGTGTCCGGGGAGCTGTTTTTT. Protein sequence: CATSRDEVSGELFF.